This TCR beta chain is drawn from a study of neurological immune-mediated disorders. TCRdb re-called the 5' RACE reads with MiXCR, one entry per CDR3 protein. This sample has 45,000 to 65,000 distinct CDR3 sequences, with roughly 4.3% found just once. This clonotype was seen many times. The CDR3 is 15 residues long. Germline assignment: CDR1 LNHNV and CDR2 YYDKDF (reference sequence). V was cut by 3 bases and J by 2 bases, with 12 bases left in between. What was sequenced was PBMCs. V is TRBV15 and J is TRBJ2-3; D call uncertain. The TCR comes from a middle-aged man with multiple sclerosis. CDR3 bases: TGTGCCACCAGCAGTAGGGCATTATTCACAGATACGCAGTATTTT. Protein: CATSSRALFTDTQYF.